This T cell receptor (beta chain) emerged from a study of cytomegalovirus exposure and HLA in healthy donors. Across the study: Earlier work reported around 110 million unique TCR beta sequences from about 180 million T cells.

Everyone who donated was a healthy bone marrow donor. With 60 Vbeta and 13 Jbeta primers, the PCR was carried out. This table comes from immunoSEQ multiplex PCR, and its TCRdb copy is limited to in-frame clones, with some not included. The table lists approximately 150,000 clones, over 65% of them singletons. Study-level points and caveats: Data from an earlier analysis indicated that most TCR beta V segments were productive either about 90% or about 30% of the time.

Unmatched junction bases numbered 4, after V lost 2 bases and J lost 6 bases. This CDR3 comprises 16 residues. In germline, CDR1 is WNHNN, CDR2 SYGVQD (reference sequence). Of note for this clone: The antigen is undetermined.

The TCR sequence derives from a female donor in good health and CMV-seronegative. Sequenced input: PBMCs. V gene TRBV10-1 combines with J gene TRBJ2-3; 14 positions agree with TRBD2. The CDR3 sequence: CASSETGLAGVDTQYF. The CDR3, as DNA: TGCGCCAGCAGTGAGACGGGACTAGCGGGAGTCGATACGCAGTATTTT.